This record concerns one T cell receptor beta chain sequence. Method: immunoSEQ multiplex PCR; TCRdb's copy keeps in-frame clones and lacks some. Counted here are around 64,000 clones, 75% to 90% occurring once; the ten biggest clones make up approximately 2%. Trimming removed 0 bases at V and 8 bases at J, with 10 bases between. CDR1 SNHLY and CDR2 FYNNEI come from the germline V gene. The CDR3 contains 14 residues. These data originate in a study of OX40 agonist ivuxolimab in advanced cancers. This sequence was found in an adult with an advanced solid tumor such as melanoma, head and neck, liver or kidney cancer. The V call is TRBV2, the J call TRBJ1-4, with a tentative D call TRBD1 (5 bases). Sample: CD4+ or CD8+ T cells sorted from blood, taken in a trial of the OX40 agonist ivuxolimab. The CDR3 loop is CASSEAGGTEKLFF. The CDR3 DNA follows: TGTGCCAGCAGTGAAGCGGGGGGAACCGAAAAACTGTTTTTT.